These T cell receptor beta chains were read from a single sample in a study of CD8 T cells in Susac syndrome. Each CDR3 protein gets one entry after TCRdb re-called the immunoSEQ multiplex PCR reads with MiXCR. Seen here are under 550,000 distinct CDR3 sequences, 85% observed once, and the top ten hold more than 0.09%. The sample comprised CD8+ T cells from PBMCs. These TCRs come from a human donor with multiple sclerosis. The CDR3 runs from the conserved cysteine through the conserved F or W. A row's size may be missing; if present it is once, few, many or a size class.

clone size,V gene,CDR3 protein
few,TRBV6-5,CASSDRDRDYEQYF
-,TRBV6-5,CASSSESSGNTIYF
once,TRBV19,CASSMEDSTDTQYF
-,TRBV5-4,CASSSRDGSSGNTIYF
-,TRBV11-3,CASSFGRGNTIYF
-,TRBV5-4,CASSERTAYEQYF
-,TRBV14,CASSFYRVNEQFF
-,TRBV4-1,CASSQTGTLRGEQYF
-,TRBV5-1,CASSTGTSGRAYHEQYF
-,TRBV5-1,CASSFRQATYEQYF
-,TRBV27,CASALGGGYNEQFF
-,TRBV20-1,CSASRAGHNEQFF
-,TRBV28,CASSLDHPGVPHQGAEQYF
-,TRBV29-1,CSVVLGDRYEQYF
-,TRBV6-5,CASSGQWLAFF
-,TRBV27,CAVHGSNTQYF
-,TRBV5-1,CASSLPAGLGGDEQFF
-,TRBV5-6,CASSSVGDEQFF
-,TRBV30,CAWSLQAPYEQYF
-,TRBV4-1,CASSLGRADNQPQHF
-,TRBV6-5,CASSYSPGTDNEQFF
few,TRBV4-2,CASSHPPPNYEQYF
-,TRBV7-6,CASSLESDASGANVLTF
-,TRBV5-6,CASSPTTSGYNEQFF
-,TRBV12-3/TRBV12-4,CASSLGGAGTETQYF
-,TRBV9,CASSVGAGSYEQYF
-,TRBV30,CAWSTGTGSNEQYF
-,TRBV7-9,CASSLNPGAGELFF
-,TRBV30,CAWSPDLWAEAFF
-,TRBV9,CASSPGLSLGYTF
-,TRBV25-1,CATPGSGGLLCGYEQYF
few,TRBV7-9,CASSPRGAGELFF
-,TRBV20-1,CSARRGGLSPYNEQFF
-,TRBV5-1,CASSLGEGGYTEAFF
-,TRBV4-1,CASSQGEGTNSYEQYF
-,TRBV5-4,CASSENTGYGYTF
-,TRBV3-1,CASSQASVSSYNEQFF
-,TRBV4-1,CASSQDGDGLSTGEQYF
-,TRBV6-5,CASKQGQLNTEAFF
few,TRBV19,CASSISGTYNEQFF
-,TRBV7-9,CASLSPGQANYGYTF